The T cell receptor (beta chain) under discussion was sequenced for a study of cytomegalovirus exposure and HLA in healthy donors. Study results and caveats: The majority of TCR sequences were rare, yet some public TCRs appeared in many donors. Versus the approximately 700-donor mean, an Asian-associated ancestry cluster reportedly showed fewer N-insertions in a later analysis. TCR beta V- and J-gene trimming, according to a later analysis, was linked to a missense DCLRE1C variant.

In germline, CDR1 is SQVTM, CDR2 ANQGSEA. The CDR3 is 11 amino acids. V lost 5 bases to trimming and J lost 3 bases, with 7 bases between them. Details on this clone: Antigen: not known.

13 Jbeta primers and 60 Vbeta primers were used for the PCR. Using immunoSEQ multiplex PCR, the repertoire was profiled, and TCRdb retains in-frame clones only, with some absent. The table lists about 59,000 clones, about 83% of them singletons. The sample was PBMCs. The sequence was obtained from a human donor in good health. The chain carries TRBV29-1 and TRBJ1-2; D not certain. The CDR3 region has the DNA TGCAGCGTTTTTGAGGACTATGGCTACACCTTC. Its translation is CSVFEDYGYTF.